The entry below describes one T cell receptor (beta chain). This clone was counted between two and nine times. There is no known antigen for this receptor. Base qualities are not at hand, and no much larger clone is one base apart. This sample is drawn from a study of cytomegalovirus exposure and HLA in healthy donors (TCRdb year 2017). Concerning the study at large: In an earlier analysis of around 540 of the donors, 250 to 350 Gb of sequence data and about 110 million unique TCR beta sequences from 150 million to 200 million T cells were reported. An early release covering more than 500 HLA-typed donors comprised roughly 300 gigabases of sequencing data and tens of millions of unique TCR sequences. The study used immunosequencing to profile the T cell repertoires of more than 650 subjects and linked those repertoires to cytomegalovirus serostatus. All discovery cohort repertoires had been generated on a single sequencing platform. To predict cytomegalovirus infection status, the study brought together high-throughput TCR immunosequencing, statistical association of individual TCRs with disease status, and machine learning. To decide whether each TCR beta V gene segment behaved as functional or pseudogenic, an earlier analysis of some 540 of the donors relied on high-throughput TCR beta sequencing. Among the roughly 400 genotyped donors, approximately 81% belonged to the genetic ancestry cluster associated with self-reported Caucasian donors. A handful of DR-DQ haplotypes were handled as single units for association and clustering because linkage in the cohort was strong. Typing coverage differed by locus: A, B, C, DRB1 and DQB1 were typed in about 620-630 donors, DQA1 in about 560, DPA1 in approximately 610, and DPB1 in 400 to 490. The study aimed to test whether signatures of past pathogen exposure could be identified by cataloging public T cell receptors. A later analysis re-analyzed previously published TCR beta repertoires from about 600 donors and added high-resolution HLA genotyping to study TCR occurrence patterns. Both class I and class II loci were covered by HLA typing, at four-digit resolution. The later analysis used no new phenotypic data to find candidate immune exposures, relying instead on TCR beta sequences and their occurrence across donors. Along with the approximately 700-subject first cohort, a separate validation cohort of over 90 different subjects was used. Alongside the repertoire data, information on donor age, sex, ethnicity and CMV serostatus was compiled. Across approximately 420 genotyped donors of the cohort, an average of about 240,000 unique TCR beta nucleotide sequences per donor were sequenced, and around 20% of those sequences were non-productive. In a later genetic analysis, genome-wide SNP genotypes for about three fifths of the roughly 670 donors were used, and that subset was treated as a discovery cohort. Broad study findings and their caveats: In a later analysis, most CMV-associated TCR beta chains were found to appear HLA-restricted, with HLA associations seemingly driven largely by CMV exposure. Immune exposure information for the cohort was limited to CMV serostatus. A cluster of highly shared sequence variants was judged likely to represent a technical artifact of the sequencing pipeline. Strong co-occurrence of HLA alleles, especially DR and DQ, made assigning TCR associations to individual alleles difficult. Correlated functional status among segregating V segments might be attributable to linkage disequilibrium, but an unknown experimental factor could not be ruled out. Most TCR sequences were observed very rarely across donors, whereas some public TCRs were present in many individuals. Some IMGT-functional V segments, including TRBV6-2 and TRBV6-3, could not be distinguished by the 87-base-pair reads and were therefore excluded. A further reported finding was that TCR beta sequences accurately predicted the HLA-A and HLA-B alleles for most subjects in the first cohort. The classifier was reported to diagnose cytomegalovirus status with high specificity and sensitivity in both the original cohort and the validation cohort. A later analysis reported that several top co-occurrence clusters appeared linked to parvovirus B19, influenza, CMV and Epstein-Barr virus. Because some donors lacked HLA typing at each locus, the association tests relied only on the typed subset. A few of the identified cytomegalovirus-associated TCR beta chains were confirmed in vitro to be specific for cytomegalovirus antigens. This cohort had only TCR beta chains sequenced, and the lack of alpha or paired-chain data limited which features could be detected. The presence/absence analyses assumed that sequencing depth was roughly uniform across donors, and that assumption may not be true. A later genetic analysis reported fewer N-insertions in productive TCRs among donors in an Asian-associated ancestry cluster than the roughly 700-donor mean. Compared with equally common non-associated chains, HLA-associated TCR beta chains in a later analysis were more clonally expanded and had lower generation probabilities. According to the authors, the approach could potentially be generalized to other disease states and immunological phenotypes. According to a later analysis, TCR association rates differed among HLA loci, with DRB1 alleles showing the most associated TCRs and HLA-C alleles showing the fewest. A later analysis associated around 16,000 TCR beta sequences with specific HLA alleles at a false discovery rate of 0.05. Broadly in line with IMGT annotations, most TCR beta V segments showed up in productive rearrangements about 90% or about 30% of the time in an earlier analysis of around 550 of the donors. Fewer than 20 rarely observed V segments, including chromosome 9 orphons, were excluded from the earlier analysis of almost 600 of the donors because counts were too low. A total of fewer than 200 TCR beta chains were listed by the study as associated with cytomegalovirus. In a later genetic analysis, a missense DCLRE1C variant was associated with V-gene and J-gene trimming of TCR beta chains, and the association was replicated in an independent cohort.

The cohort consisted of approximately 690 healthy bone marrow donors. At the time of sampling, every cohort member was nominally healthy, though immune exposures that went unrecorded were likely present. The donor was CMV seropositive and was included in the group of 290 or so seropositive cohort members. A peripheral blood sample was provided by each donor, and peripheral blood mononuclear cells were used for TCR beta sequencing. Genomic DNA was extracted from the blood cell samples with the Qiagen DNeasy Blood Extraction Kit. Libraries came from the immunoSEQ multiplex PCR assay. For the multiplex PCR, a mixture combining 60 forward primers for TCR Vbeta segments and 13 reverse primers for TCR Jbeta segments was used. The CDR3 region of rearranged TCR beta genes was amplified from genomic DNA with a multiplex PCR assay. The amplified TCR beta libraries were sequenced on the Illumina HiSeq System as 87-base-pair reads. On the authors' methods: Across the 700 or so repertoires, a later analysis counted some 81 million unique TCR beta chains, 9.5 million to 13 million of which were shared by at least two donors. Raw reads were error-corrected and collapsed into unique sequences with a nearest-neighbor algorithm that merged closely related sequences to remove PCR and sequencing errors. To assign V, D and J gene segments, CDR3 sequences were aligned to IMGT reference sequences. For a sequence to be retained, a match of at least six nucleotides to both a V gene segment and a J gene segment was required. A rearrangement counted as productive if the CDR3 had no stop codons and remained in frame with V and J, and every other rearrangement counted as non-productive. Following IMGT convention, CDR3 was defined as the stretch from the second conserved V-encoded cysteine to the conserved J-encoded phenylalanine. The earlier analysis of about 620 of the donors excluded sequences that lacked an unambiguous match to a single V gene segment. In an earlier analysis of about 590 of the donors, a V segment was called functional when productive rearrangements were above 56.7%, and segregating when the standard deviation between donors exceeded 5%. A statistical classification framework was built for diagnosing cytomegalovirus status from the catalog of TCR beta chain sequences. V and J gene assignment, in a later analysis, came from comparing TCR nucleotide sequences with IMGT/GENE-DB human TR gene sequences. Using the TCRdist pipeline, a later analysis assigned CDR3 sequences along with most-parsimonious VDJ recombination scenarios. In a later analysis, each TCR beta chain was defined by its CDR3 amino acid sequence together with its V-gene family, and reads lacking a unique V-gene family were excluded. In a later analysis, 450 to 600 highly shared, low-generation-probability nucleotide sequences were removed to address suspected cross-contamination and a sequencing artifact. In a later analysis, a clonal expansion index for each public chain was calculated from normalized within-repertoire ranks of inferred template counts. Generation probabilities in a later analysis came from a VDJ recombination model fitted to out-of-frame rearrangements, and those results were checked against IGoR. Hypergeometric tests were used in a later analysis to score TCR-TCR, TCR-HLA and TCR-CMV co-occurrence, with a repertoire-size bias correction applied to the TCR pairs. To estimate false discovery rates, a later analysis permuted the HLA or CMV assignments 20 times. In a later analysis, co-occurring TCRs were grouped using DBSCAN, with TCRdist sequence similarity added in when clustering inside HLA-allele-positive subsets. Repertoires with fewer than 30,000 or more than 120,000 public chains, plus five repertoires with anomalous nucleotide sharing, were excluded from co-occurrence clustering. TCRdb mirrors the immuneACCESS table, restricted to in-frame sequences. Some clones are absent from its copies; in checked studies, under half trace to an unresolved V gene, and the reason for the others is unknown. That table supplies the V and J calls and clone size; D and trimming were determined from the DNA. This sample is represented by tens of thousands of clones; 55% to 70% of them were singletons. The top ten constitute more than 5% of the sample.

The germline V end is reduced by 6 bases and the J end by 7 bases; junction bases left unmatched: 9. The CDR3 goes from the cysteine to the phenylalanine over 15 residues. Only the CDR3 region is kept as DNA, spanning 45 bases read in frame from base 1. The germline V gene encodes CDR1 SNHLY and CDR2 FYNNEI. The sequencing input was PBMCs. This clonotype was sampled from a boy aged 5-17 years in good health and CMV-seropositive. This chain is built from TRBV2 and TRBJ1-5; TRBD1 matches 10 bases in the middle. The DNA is TGTGCCAGCAGGGGAACGACAGGGGGCGGCCAGCCCCAGCATTTT. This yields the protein CASRGTTGGGQPQHF.